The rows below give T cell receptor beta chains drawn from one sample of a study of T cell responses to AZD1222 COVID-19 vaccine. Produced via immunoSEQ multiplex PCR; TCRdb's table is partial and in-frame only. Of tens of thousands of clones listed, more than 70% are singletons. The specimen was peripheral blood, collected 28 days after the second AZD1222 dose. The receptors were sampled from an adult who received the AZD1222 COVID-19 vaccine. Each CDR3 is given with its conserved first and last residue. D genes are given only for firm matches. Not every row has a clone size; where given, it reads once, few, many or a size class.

CDR3aa: CASSLTGGTEAFF
CDR3nt: TGTGCCAGCAGCCTGACAGGGGGGACTGAAGCTTTCTTT
abundance: -
v_gene: TRBV9
d_gene: TRBD1
j_gene: TRBJ1-1

CDR3aa: CASSLFPDTQYF
CDR3nt: TGTGCCAGCAGTTTATTCCCAGATACGCAGTATTTT
abundance: -
v_gene: TRBV12-3/TRBV12-4
d_gene: -
j_gene: TRBJ2-3

CDR3aa: CASSIGTSGELKQFF
CDR3nt: TGTGCCAGTAGTATTGGGACTAGCGGGGAATTAAAGCAGTTCTTC
abundance: once
v_gene: TRBV19
d_gene: TRBD2
j_gene: TRBJ2-1

CDR3aa: CASSPKTGANVLTF
CDR3nt: TGTGCCAGCAGTCCCAAGACCGGGGCCAACGTCCTGACTTTC
abundance: -
v_gene: TRBV7-9
d_gene: -
j_gene: TRBJ2-6

CDR3aa: CASSLRQEVMETQYF
CDR3nt: TGTGCCAGCAGCTTACGACAGGAGGTGATGGAGACCCAGTACTTC
abundance: -
v_gene: TRBV7-9
d_gene: -
j_gene: TRBJ2-5

CDR3aa: CASSQVVAGGPGDTQYF
CDR3nt: TGCGCCAGCAGCCAAGTAGTAGCGGGGGGGCCTGGAGATACGCAGTATTTT
abundance: -
v_gene: TRBV4-1
d_gene: TRBD2
j_gene: TRBJ2-3

CDR3aa: CASSPSIELNTEAFF
CDR3nt: TGTGCCAGCAGCCCAAGCATAGAACTGAACACTGAAGCTTTCTTT
abundance: -
v_gene: TRBV14
d_gene: -
j_gene: TRBJ1-1

CDR3aa: CASSYPTGEQYF
CDR3nt: TGTGCCAGCAGTTACCCTACTGGGGAGCAGTACTTC
abundance: -
v_gene: TRBV6-5
d_gene: -
j_gene: TRBJ2-7

CDR3aa: CSVGLGGTEAFF
CDR3nt: TGCAGCGTCGGCCTGGGGGGCACTGAAGCTTTCTTT
abundance: -
v_gene: TRBV29-1
d_gene: -
j_gene: TRBJ1-1

CDR3aa: CSVEWGSSYEQYF
CDR3nt: TGCAGCGTTGAATGGGGAAGTTCCTACGAGCAGTACTTC
abundance: -
v_gene: TRBV29-1
d_gene: -
j_gene: TRBJ2-7

CDR3aa: CASSLAWGPNTEAFF
CDR3nt: TGTGCCAGCAGCTTGGCCTGGGGGCCGAACACTGAAGCTTTCTTT
abundance: few
v_gene: TRBV5-4
d_gene: -
j_gene: TRBJ1-1

CDR3aa: CASSYPREDYYEQYF
CDR3nt: TGTGCCAGCAGTTACCCTCGGGAGGACTACTACGAGCAGTACTTC
abundance: -
v_gene: TRBV6-2/TRBV6-3
d_gene: TRBD2
j_gene: TRBJ2-7

CDR3aa: CASSDNLERGGGSDTQYF
CDR3nt: TGTGCCAGCAGTGATAATTTGGAGCGGGGGGGCGGGTCAGATACGCAGTATTTT
abundance: -
v_gene: TRBV2
d_gene: TRBD2
j_gene: TRBJ2-3

CDR3aa: CASIRSGANVLTF
CDR3nt: TGTGCCAGTATCAGGTCTGGGGCCAACGTCCTGACTTTC
abundance: once
v_gene: TRBV19
d_gene: -
j_gene: TRBJ2-6

CDR3aa: CSVEATGSADTQYF
CDR3nt: TGCAGCGTTGAGGCGACAGGGTCTGCAGATACGCAGTATTTT
abundance: -
v_gene: TRBV29-1
d_gene: TRBD1
j_gene: TRBJ2-3

CDR3aa: CASSLELAGITDTQYF
CDR3nt: TGTGCCAGCAGCTTGGAACTAGCGGGGATCACAGATACGCAGTATTTT
abundance: -
v_gene: TRBV5-5
d_gene: TRBD2
j_gene: TRBJ2-3

CDR3aa: CASSQEQPLDTGELFF
CDR3nt: TGCGCCAGCAGCCAAGAACAGCCCCTAGACACCGGGGAGCTGTTTTTT
abundance: few
v_gene: TRBV4-1
d_gene: -
j_gene: TRBJ2-2

CDR3aa: CASHPTGTGGYEQYF
CDR3nt: TGTGCCAGCCACCCTACCGGGACAGGGGGCTACGAGCAGTACTTC
abundance: -
v_gene: TRBV11-2
d_gene: TRBD1
j_gene: TRBJ2-7

CDR3aa: CASSFDGTTQETQYF
CDR3nt: TGTGCCAGCAGCTTCGACGGGACTACTCAAGAGACCCAGTACTTC
abundance: -
v_gene: TRBV7-9
d_gene: TRBD2
j_gene: TRBJ2-5

CDR3aa: CASSLGQGNTEAFF
CDR3nt: TGTGCCAGCAGCCTTGGACAGGGGAACACTGAAGCTTTCTTT
abundance: -
v_gene: TRBV6-5
d_gene: TRBD1
j_gene: TRBJ1-1

CDR3aa: CASSSPSDEQFF
CDR3nt: TGTGCCAGCAGCTCACCTAGCGATGAGCAGTTCTTC
abundance: -
v_gene: TRBV6-5
d_gene: -
j_gene: TRBJ2-1

CDR3aa: CASSLEVKSGITDTQYF
CDR3nt: TGTGCCAGCTCACTCGAAGTAAAATCGGGGATCACAGATACGCAGTATTTT
abundance: -
v_gene: TRBV18
d_gene: -
j_gene: TRBJ2-3

CDR3aa: CASSAKVTEAFF
CDR3nt: TGTGCCAGCAGCGCGAAGGTCACTGAAGCTTTCTTT
abundance: -
v_gene: TRBV7-9
d_gene: -
j_gene: TRBJ1-1

CDR3aa: CASSLGVSGANVLTF
CDR3nt: TGTGCCAGCAGCTTGGGGGTCTCTGGGGCCAACGTCCTGACTTTC
abundance: -
v_gene: TRBV5-6
d_gene: -
j_gene: TRBJ2-6

CDR3aa: CASSQLKDSASGANVLTF
CDR3nt: TGTGCCAGCAGCCAACTGAAGGACAGTGCCTCTGGGGCCAACGTCCTGACTTTC
abundance: few
v_gene: TRBV4-2
d_gene: -
j_gene: TRBJ2-6